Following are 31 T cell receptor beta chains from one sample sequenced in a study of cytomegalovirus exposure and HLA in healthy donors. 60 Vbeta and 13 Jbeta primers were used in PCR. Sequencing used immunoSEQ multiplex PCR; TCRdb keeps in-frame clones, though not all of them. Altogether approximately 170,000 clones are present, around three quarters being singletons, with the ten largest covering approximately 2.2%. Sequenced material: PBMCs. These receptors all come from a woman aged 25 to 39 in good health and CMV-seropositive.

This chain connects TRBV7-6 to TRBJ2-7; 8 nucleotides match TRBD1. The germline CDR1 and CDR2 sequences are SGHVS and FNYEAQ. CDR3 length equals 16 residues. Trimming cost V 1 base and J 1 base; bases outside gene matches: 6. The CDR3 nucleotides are TGTGCCAGCAGCTTAGGCGACAGGGGCAATTCCTACGAGCAGTACTTC. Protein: CASSLGDRGNSYEQYF.

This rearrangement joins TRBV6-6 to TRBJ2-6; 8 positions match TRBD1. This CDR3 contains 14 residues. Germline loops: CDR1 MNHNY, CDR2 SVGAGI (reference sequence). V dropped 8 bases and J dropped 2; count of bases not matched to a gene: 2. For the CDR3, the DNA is TGTGCCAGCGAGGACAGGGCTGGGGCCAACGTCCTGACTTTC. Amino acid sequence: CASEDRAGANVLTF.

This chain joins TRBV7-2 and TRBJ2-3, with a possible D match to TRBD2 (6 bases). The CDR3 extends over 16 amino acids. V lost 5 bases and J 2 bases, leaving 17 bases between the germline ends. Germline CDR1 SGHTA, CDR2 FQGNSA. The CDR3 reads CASSPRATRSTDTQYF. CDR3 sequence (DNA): TGTGCCAGCAGCCCCCGAGCGACTAGATCCACAGATACGCAGTATTTT.

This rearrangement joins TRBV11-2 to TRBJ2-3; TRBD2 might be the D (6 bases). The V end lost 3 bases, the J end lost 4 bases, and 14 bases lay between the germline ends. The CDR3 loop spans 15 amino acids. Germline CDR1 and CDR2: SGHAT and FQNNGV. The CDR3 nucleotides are TGTGCCAGCAGCTTTACCGGGGGAGACGCAGATACGCAGTATTTT. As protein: CASSFTGGDADTQYF.

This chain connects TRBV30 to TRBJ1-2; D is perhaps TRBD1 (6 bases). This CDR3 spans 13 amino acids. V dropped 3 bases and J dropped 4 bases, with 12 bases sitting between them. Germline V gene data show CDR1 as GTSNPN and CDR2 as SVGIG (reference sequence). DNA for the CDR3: TGTGCCTGGAGCCGGACAGTTGCCTATGGCTACACCTTC. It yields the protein CAWSRTVAYGYTF.

CDR3 in amino acids: CAISDPGGAAYNEQFF. CDR3 sequence (DNA): TGTGCCATCAGTGACCCGGGAGGGGCGGCCTACAATGAGCAGTTCTTC. The chain couples TRBV10-3 to TRBJ2-1; 8 nucleotides align to TRBD2. Losses at the gene ends were 3 bases for V and 2 bases for J; bases not matched to a gene: 6. This CDR3 region has 16 residues. The germline V gene has CDR1 ENHRY and CDR2 SYGVKD.

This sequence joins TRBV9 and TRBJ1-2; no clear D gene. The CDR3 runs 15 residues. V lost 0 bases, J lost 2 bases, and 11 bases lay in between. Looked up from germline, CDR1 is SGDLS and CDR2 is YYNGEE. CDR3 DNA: TGTGCCAGCAGCGTAGGGGCAGCTGTCAACTATGGCTACACCTTC. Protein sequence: CASSVGAAVNYGYTF.

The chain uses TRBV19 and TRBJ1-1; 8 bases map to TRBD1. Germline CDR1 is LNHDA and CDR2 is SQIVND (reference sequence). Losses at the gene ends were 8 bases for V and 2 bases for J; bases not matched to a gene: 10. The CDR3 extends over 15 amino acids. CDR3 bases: TGTGCCAGTTCGAACCCCGGACAGGGAAACACTGAAGCTTTCTTT. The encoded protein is CASSNPGQGNTEAFF.

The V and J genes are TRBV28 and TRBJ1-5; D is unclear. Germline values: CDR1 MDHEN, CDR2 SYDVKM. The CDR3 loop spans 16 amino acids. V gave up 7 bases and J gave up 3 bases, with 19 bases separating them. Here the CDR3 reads CASTSTTPTDNQPQHF. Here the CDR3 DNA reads TGTGCCAGCACTTCCACTACACCCACCGACAATCAGCCCCAGCATTTT.

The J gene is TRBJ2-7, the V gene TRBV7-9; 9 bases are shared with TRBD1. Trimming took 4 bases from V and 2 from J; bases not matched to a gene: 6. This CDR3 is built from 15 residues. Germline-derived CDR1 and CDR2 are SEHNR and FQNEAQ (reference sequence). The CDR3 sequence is CASSSDRDRAYEQYF. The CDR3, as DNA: TGTGCCAGCAGCTCCGACCGGGACAGGGCCTACGAGCAGTACTTC.

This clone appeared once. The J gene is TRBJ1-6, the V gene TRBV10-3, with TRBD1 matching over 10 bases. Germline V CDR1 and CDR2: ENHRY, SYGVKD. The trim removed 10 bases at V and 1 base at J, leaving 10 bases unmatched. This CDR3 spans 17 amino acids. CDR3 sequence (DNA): TGTGCCACCCGGGACAGGGGAGGTAGTTCCTATAATTCACCCCTCCACTTT. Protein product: CATRDRGGSSYNSPLHF.

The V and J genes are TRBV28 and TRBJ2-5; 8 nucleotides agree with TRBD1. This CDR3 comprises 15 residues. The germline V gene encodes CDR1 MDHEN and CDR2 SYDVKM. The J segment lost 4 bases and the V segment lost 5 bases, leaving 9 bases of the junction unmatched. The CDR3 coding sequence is TGTGCCAGCAGTCCGCAGACAGGGGTCGGAGAGACCCAGTACTTC. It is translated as CASSPQTGVGETQYF.

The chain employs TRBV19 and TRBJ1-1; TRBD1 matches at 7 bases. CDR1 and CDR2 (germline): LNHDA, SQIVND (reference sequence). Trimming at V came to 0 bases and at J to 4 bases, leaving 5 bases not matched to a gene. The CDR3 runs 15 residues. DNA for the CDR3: TGTGCCAGTAGTATAGATCGGGCAGGGGGCACTGAAGCTTTCTTT. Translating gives CASSIDRAGGTEAFF.

The CDR3 loop reads CASSSGRGPSYEQYF. DNA of the CDR3: TGTGCCAGCAGTTCTGGCAGGGGGCCTTCCTACGAGCAGTACTTC. This chain links TRBV6-5 with TRBJ2-7; TRBD1 agrees at 8 bases. The CDR3 is 15 amino acids. The J segment lost 1 base and the V segment lost 4 bases, leaving 6 bases of the junction unmatched. The germline gives CDR1 MNHEY, CDR2 SVGAGI.

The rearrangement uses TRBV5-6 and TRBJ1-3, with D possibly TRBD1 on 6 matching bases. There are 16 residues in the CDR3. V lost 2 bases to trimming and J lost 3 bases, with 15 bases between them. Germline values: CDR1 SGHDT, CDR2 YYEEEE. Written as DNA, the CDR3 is TGTGCCAGCAGCTTTCGGACAGCCGGGTATGGAAACACCATATATTTT. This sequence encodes CASSFRTAGYGNTIYF.

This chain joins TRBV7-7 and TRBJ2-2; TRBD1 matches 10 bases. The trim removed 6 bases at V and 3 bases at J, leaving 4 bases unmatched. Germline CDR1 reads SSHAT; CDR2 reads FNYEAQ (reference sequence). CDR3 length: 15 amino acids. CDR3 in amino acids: CASRPGTGDTGELFF. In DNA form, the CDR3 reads TGTGCCAGCAGGCCCGGGACAGGGGACACCGGGGAGCTGTTTTTT. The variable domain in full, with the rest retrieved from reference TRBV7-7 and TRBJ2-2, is GAGVSQSPRYKVTKRGQDVTLRCDPISSHATLYWYQQALGQGPEFLTYFNYEAQPDKSGLPSDRFSAERPEGSISTLTIQRTEQRDSAMYRCASRPGTGDTGELFFGEGSRLTVL.

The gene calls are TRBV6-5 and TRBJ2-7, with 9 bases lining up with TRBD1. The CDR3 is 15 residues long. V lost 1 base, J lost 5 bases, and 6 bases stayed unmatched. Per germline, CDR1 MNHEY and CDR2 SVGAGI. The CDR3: CASSYFGTGQDEQYF. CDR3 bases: TGTGCCAGCAGTTACTTTGGGACAGGGCAGGACGAGCAGTACTTC.

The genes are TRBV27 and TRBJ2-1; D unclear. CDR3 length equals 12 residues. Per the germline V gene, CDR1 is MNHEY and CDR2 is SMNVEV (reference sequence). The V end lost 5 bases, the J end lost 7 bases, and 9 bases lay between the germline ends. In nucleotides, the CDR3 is TGTGCCAGCAGTCGGAGCCTGAATGAGCAGTTCTTC. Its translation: CASSRSLNEQFF.

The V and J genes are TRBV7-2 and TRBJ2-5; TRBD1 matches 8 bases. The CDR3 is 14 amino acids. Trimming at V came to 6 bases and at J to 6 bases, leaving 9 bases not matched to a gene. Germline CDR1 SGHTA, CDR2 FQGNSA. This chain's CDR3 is CASSSGQGLKTQYF. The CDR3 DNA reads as TGTGCCAGCAGTTCAGGACAGGGCTTAAAGACCCAGTACTTC.

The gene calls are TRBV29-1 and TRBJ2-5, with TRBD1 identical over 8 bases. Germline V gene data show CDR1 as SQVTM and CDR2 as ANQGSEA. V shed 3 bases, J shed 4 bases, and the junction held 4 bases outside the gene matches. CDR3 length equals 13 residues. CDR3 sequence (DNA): TGCAGCGTTGAGATAACAGGGGGAGAGACCCAGTACTTC. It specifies CSVEITGGETQYF.

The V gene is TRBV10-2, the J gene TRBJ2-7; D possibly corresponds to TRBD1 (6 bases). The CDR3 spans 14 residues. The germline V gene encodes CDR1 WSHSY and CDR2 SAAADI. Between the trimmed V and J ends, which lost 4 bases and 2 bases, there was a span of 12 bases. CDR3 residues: CASSGETGPYEQYF. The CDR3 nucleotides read TGCGCCAGCAGTGGTGAGACAGGCCCCTACGAGCAGTACTTC.

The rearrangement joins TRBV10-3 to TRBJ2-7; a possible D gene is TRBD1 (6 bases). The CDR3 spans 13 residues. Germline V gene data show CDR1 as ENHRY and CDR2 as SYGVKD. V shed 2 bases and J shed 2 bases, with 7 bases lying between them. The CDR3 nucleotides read TGTGCCATCAGTGAGACAGGGACCTACGAGCAGTACTTC. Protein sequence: CAISETGTYEQYF.

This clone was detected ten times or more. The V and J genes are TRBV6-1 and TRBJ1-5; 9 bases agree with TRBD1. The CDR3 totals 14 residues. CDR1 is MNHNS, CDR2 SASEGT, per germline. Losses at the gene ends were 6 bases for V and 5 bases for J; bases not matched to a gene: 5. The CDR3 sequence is CASSWTGADQPQHF. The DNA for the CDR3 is TGTGCCAGCAGCTGGACAGGGGCGGATCAGCCCCAGCATTTT.

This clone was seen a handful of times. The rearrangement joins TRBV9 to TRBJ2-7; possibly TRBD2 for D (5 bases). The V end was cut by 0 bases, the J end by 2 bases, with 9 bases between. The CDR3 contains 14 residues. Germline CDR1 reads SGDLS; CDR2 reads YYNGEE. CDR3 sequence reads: CASSVGGATYEQYF. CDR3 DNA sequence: TGTGCCAGCAGCGTAGGGGGAGCCACCTACGAGCAGTACTTC.

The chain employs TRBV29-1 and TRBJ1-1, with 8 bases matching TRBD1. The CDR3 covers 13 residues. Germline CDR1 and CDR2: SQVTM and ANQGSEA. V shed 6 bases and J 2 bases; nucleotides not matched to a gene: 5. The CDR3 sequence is CSVLDRVNTEAFF. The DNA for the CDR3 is TGCAGCGTACTGGACAGGGTCAACACTGAAGCTTTCTTT. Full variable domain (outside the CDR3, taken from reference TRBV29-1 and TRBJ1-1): SAVISQKPSRDICQRGTSLTIQCQVDSQVTMMFWYRQQPGQSLTLIATANQGSEATYESGFVIDKFPISRPNLTFSTLTVSNMSPEDSSIYLCSVLDRVNTEAFFGQGTRLTVV.

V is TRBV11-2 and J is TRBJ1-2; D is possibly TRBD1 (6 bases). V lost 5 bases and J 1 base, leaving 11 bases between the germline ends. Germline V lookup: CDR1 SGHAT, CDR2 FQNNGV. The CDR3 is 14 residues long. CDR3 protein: CASSPGQNNYGYTF. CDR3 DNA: TGTGCCAGCAGCCCCGGACAGAATAACTATGGCTACACCTTC.

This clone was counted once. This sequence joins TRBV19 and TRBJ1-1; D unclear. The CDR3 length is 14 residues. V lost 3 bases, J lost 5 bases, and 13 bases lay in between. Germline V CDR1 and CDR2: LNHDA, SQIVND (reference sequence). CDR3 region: CASSIDPRGTEAFF. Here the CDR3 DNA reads TGTGCCAGTAGTATCGACCCCCGAGGGACTGAAGCTTTCTTT. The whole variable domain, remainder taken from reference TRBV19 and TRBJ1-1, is DGGITQSPKYLFRKEGQNVTLSCEQNLNHDAMYWYRQDPGQGLRLIYYSQIVNDFQKGDIAEGYSVSREKKESFPLTVTSAQKNPTAFYLCASSIDPRGTEAFFGQGTRLTVV.

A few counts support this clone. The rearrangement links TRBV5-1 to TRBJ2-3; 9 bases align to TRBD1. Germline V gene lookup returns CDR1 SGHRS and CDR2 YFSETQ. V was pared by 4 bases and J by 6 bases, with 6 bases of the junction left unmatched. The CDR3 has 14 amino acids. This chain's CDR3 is CASSPGQGWDTQYF. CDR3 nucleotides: TGCGCCAGCAGCCCGGGACAGGGATGGGATACGCAGTATTTT.

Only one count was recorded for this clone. CDR3 sequence (DNA): TGCGCCAGCAGCCAAGCATCAGGACAGGCGTACTATGGCTACACCTTC. Its translation: CASSQASGQAYYGYTF. The rearrangement links TRBV4-3 to TRBJ1-2; 7 bases agree with TRBD1. The germline V gene encodes CDR1 LGHNA and CDR2 YSLEER. The junction had 8 bases not matched to a gene; V was cut back by 1 base and J by 3 bases. This CDR3 has 16 residues.

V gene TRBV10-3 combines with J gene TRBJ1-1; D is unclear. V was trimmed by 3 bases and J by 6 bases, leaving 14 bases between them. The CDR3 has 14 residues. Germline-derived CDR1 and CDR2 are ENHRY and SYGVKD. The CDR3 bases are TGTGCCATCAGTGAAAGGAGGGTCGGGGCTGAAGCTTTCTTT. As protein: CAISERRVGAEAFF.

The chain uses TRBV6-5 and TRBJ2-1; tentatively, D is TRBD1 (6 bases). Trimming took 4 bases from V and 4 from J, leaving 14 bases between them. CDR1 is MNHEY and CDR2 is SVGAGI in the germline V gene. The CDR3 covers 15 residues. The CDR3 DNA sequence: TGTGCCAGCAGTTCGCCGGGGACACTTTACAATGAGCAGTTCTTC. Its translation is CASSSPGTLYNEQFF.